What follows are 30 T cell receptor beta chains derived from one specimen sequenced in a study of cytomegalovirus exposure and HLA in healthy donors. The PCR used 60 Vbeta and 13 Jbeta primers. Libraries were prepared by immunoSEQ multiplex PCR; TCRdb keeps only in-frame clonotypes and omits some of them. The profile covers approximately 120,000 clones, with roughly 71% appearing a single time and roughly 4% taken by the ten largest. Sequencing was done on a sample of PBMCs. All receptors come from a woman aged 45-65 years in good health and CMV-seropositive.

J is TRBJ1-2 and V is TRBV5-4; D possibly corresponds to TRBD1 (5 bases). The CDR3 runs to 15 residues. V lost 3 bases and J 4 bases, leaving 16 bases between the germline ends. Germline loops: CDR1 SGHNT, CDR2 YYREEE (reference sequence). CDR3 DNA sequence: TGTGCCAGCAGCTCTCCGACAGACTTTACCTATGGCTACACCTTC. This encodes CASSSPTDFTYGYTF.

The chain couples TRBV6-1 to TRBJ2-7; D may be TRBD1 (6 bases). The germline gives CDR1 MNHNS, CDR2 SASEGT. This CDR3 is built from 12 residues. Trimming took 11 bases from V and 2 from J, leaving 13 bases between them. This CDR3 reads CAYRQDPYEQYF. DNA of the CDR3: TGTGCCTACCGACAGGACCCCTACGAGCAGTACTTC.

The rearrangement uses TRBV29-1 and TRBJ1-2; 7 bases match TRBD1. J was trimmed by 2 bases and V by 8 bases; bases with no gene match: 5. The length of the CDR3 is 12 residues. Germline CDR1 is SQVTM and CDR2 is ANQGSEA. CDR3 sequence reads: CSLGTANYGYTF. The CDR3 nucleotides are TGCAGCCTTGGGACAGCCAACTATGGCTACACCTTC.

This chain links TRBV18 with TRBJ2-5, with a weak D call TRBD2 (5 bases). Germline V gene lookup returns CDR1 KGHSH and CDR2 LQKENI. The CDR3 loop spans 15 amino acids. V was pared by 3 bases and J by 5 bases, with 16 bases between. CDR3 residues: CASSPPALEGETQYF. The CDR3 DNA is TGTGCCAGCTCACCCCCGGCTTTAGAGGGTGAGACCCAGTACTTC. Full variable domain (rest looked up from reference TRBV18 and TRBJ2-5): NAGVMQNPRHLVRRRGQEARLRCSPMKGHSHVYWYRQLPEEGLKFMVYLQKENIIDESGMPKERFSAEFPKEGPSILRIQQVVRGDSAAYFCASSPPALEGETQYFGPGTRLLVL.

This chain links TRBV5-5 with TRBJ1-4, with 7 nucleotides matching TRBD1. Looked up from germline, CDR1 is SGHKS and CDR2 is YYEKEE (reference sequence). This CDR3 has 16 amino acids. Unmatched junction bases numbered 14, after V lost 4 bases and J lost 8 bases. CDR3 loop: CASSLGGGGLKEKLFF. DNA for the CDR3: TGTGCCAGCAGCCTCGGAGGGGGCGGCTTGAAGGAAAAACTGTTTTTT.

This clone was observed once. CDR3 amino acids: CASKLTSSSYNSPLHF. DNA of the CDR3: TGTGCCAGCAAATTAACGTCTAGCTCCTATAATTCACCCCTCCACTTT. The chain combines TRBV2 with TRBJ1-6; D is uncertain. Germline CDR1 and CDR2: SNHLY and FYNNEI. This CDR3 comprises 16 residues. V gave up 7 bases and J gave up 0 bases, with 13 bases separating them.

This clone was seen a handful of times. The CDR3 protein is CASSAQGYREKLFF. CDR3 DNA sequence: TGTGCCAGCAGCGCCCAGGGATACCGCGAAAAACTGTTTTTT. The genes are TRBV7-9 and TRBJ1-4; a weak D match, TRBD1 (5 bases). CDR3 length: 14 amino acids. In germline, CDR1 is SEHNR, CDR2 FQNEAQ (reference sequence). Trimming pared 5 bases from V and 8 bases from J, leaving 15 bases between.

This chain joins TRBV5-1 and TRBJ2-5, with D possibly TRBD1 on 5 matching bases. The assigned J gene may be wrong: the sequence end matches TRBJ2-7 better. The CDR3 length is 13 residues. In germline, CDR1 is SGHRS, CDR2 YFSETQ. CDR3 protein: CATAMGPAYEQYF. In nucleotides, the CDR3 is TGCGCCACCGCGATGGGGCCAGCCTACGAGCAGTACTTC.

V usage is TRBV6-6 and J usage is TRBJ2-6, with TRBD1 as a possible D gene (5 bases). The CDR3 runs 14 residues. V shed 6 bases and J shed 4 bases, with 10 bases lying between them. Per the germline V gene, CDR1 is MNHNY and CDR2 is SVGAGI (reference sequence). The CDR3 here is CASRGVRGANVLTF. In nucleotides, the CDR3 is TGTGCCAGCAGAGGGGTGCGCGGGGCCAACGTCCTGACTTTC.

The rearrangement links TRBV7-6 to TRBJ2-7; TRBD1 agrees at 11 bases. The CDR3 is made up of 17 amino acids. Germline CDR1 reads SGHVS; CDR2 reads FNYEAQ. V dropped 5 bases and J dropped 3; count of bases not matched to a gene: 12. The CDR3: CASSPGGAGTGGYEQYF. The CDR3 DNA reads TGTGCCAGCAGCCCGGGGGGAGCCGGGACAGGGGGCTACGAGCAGTACTTC. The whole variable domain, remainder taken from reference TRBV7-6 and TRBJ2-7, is GAGVSQSPRYKVTKRGQDVALRCDPISGHVSLYWYRQALGQGPEFLTYFNYEAQQDKSGLPNDRFSAERPEGSISTLTIQRTEQRDSAMYRCASSPGGAGTGGYEQYFGPGTRLTVT.

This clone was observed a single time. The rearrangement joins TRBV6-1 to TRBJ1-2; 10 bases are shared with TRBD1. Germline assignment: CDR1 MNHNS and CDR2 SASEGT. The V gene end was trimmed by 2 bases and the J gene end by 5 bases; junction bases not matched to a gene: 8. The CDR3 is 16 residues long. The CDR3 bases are TGTGCCAGCAGTGAATATGGGACAGGGGTAGGGTATGGCTACACCTTC. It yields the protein CASSEYGTGVGYGYTF.

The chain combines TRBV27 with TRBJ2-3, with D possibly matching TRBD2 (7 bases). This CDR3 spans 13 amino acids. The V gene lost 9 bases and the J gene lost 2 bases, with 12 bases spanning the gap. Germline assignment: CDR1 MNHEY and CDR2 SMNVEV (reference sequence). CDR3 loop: CARGGGDTDTQYF. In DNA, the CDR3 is TGTGCCAGGGGAGGGGGGGACACAGATACGCAGTATTTT.

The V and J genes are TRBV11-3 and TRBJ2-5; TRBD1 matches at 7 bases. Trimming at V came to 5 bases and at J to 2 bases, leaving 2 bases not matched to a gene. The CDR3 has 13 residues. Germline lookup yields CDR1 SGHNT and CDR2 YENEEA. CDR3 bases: TGTGCCAGCAGCCCAGGGGGTCAAGAGACCCAGTACTTC. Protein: CASSPGGQETQYF.

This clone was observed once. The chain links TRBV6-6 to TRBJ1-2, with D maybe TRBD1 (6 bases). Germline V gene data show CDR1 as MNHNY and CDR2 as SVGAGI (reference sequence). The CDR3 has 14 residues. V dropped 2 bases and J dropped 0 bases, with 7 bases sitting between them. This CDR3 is CASSYGQSNYGYTF. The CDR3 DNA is TGTGCCAGCAGTTACGGACAGTCTAACTATGGCTACACCTTC.

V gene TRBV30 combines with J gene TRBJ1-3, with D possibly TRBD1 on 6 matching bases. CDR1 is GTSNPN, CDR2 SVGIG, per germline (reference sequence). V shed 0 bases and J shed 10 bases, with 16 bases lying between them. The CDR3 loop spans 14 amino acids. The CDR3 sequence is CAWSVSERGGTIYF. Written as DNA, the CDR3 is TGTGCCTGGAGTGTATCGGAGAGGGGGGGAACCATATATTTT.

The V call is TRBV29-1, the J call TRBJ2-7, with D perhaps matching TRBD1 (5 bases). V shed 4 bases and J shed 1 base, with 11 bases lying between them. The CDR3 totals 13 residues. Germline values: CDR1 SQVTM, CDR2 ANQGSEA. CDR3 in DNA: TGCAGCGTTGGCAGGGCTAGGTCCTACGAGCAGTACTTC. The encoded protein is CSVGRARSYEQYF.

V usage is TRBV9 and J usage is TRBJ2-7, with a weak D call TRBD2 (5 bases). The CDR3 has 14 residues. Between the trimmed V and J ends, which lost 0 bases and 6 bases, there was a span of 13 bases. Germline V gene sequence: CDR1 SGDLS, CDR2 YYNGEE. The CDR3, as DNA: TGTGCCAGCAGCGTAGTGGCTGGGAGCCGCGAGCAGTACTTC. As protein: CASSVVAGSREQYF.

CDR3 amino acids: CASRQGERSPLHF. The CDR3 nucleotides are TGTGCCAGCAGACAGGGGGAACGATCACCCCTCCACTTT. This rearrangement joins TRBV10-3 to TRBJ1-6; TRBD1 agrees at 9 bases. The germline V gene encodes CDR1 ENHRY and CDR2 SYGVKD. Trimming at V came to 10 bases and at J to 10 bases, leaving 8 bases not matched to a gene. The CDR3 consists of 13 residues.

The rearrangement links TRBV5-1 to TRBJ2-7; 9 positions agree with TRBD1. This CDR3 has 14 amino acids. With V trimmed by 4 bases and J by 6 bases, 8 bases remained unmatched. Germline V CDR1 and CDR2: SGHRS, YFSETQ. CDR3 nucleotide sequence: TGCGCCAGCAGCGCACAGGGGGCGTTAAGCGAGCAGTACTTC. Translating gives CASSAQGALSEQYF. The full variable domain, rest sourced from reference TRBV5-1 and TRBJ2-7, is KAGVTQTPRYLIKTRGQQVTLSCSPISGHRSVSWYQQTPGQGLQFLFEYFSETQRNKGNFPGRFSGRQFSNSRSEMNVSTLELGDSALYLCASSAQGALSEQYFGPGTRLTVT.

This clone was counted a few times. CDR3 region: CASSQPDRVLSYEQYF. DNA of the CDR3: TGCGCCAGCAGTCAACCCGACAGGGTACTCTCCTACGAGCAGTACTTC. The J gene is TRBJ2-7, the V gene TRBV23-1; the match to TRBD1 covers 7 bases. TRBV23-1 is designated an ORF whose function remains uncertain. This CDR3 has 16 amino acids. Losses at the gene ends were 2 bases for V and 0 bases for J; bases not matched to a gene: 7.

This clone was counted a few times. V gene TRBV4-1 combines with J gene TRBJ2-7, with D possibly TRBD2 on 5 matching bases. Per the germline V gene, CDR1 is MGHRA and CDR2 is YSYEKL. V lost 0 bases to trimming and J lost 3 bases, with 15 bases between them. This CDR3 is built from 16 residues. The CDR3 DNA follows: TGCGCCAGCAGCCAAGATTTCCTCGGACTCAACTACGAGCAGTACTTC. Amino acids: CASSQDFLGLNYEQYF.

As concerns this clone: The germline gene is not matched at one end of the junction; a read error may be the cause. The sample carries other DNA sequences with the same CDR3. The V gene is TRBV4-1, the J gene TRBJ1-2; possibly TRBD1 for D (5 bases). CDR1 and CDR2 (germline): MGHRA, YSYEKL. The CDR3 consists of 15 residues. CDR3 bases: TGTGCCAGCAGCCAGGAAATTGGCAGGGAAGGAGGCTACACCTTC. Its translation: CASSQEIGREGGYTF.

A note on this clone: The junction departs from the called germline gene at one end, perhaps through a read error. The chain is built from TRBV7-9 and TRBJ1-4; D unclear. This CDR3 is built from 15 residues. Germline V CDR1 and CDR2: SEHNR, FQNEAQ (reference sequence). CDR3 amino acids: CSSSLGSSANEKLFF. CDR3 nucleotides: TGTTCCAGCAGCTTAGGTAGCAGTGCTAATGAAAAACTGTTTTTT.

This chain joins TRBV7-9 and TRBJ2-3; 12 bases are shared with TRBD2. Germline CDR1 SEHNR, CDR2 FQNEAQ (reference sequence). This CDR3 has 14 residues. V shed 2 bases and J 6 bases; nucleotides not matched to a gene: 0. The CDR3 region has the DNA TGTGCCAGCAGCTTAACTAGCGGGGGGGATACGCAGTATTTT. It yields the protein CASSLTSGGDTQYF.

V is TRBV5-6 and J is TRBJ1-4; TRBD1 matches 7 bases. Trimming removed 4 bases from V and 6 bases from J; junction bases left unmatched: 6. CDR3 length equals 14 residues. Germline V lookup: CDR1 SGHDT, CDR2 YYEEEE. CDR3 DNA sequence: TGTGCCAGCAGCCGTGGACAGGTAGATGAAAAACTGTTTTTT. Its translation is CASSRGQVDEKLFF.

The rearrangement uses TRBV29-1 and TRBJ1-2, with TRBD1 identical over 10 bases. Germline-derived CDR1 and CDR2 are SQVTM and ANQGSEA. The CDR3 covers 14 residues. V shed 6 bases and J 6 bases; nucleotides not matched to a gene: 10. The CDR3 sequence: CSVATGGDHDGYTF. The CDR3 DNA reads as TGCAGCGTAGCGACAGGGGGCGATCACGATGGCTACACCTTC.

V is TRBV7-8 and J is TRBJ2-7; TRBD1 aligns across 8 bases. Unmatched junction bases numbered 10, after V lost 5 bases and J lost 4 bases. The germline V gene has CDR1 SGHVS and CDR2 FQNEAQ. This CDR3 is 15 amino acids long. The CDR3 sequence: CASSPYDGQGYEQYF. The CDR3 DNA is TGTGCCAGCAGCCCCTACGATGGACAGGGATACGAGCAGTACTTC.

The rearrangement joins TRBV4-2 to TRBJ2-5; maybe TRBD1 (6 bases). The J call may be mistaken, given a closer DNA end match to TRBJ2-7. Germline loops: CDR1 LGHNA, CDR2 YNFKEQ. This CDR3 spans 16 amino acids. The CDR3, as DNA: TGTGCCAGCAGCCAAGATTTGGGGGCAGGGAGTCGCGAGCAGTACTTC. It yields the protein CASSQDLGAGSREQYF.

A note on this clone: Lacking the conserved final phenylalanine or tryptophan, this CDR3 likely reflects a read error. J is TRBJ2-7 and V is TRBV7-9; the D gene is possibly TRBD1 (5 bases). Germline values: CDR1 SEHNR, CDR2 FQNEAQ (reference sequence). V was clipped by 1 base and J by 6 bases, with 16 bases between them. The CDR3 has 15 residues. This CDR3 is CASSLEGVLGAEQYL. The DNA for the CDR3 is TGTGCCAGCAGCTTAGAAGGGGTTCTAGGGGCCGAGCAGTACCTC.

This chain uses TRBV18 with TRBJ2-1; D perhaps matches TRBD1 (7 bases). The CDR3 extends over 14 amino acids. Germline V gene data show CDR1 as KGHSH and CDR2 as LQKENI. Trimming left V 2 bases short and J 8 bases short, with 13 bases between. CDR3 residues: CASSPSTGEDEQFF. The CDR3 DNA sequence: TGTGCCAGCTCACCAAGCACAGGGGAGGATGAGCAGTTCTTC.